The T cell receptor beta chain under discussion was sequenced for a study of OX40 agonist ivuxolimab in advanced cancers. Method: immunoSEQ multiplex PCR; TCRdb's copy keeps in-frame clones and lacks some. The table includes 25,000 to 35,000 clones, more than 90% detected once. The germline V gene has CDR1 MDHEN and CDR2 SYDVKM. With 10 bases removed from V and 0 bases from J, the gap between germline ends came to 15 bases. This CDR3 contains 15 residues. This chain links TRBV28 with TRBJ1-4; D is undetermined. Here the sequenced sample was CD4+ or CD8+ T cells sorted from blood, taken in a trial of the OX40 agonist ivuxolimab. The TCR was taken from an adult with an advanced solid tumor such as melanoma, head and neck, liver or kidney cancer. DNA of the CDR3: TGTGCCACCCATCCGGCCGGCGCAACTAATGAAAAACTGTTTTTT. Translating gives CATHPAGATNEKLFF.